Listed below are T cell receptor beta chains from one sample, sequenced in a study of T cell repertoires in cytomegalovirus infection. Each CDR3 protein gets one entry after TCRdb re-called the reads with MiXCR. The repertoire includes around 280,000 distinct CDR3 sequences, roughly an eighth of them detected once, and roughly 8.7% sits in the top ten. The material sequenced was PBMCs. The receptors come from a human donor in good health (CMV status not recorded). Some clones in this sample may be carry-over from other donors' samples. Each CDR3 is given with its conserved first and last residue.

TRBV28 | CASSLVGNTEAFF
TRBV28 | CASRRQGAYGANVLTF
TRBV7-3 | CASSWRGGQGYEQYF
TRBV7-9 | CASSHLQGGGPYEQYF
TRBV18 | CASSPTIGTEQFF
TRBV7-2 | CASSLVGMNTEAFF
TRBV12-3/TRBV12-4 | CAISKGLAGELFF
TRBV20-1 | CSARDRRGSYNEQFF
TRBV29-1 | CSVSRRDRGGYGYTF
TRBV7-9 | CASSLEGRGGFF
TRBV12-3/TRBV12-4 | CASSLETSGLHNEQFF
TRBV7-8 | CASRVDGKHTDTQYF
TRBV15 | CATSRDTGLTYEQYF
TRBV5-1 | CASSFADQSYNEQFF
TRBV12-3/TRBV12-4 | CASSLGQEPPEEYF
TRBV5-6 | CASSRKPQGAYEQYF
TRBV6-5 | CASRGKAGATYNEQFF
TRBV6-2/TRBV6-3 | CASRSRSAYEQYF
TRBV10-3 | CAISESYSSYEQYF
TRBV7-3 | CASGSGPNTGELFF
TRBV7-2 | CASSRPGDTDTQYF
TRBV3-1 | CASSQGAGGDSPLHF
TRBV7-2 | CASSRPGTNEQFF
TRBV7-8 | CASSFGPNQPQHF
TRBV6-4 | CASSDSSGGTDTQYF
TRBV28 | CASSFQRLEQFF
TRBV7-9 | CASSRSGGSTDTQYF
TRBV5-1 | CASSLRARTTYSNQPQHF
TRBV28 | CASSLTGMARGYTF
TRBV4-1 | CASSLTQALGATGELFF
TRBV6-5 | CASSYLGGGPYEQYF
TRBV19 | CASRHRVSTEAFF
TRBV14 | CASSQDLRDNQQYF
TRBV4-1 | CASSQDVGEWDQAQHF
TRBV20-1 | CSARYFRDNEQFF
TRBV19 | CASGREGPGNEQFF
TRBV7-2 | CASSNRLRASPLHF
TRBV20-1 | CSARNPVSTDTQYF
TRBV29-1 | CSVEETGSQHF
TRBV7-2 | CASSPPRPTTDTQYF
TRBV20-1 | CSASLAGATTDTQYF
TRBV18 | CASSPPSRALETQYF
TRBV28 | CASSDRVYEQYF
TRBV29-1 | CSVTGPRNYEQYF
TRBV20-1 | CSAKAGASYNEQFF
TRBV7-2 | CASSLKVSYNSPLHF
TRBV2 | CASSEEAFSGNTIYF
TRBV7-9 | CASSLGDRGNQPQHF
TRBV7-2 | CASSTHLEQYF
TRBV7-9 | CASSQPVERTANNEQFF
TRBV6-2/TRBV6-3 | CASRSAGGPYEQYF
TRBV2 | CASSGTSPAGVF
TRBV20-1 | CSARDRPRAESSYNEQFF
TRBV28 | CASSFHDPGVSNQPQHF
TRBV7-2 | CASSSASLRTDTQYF